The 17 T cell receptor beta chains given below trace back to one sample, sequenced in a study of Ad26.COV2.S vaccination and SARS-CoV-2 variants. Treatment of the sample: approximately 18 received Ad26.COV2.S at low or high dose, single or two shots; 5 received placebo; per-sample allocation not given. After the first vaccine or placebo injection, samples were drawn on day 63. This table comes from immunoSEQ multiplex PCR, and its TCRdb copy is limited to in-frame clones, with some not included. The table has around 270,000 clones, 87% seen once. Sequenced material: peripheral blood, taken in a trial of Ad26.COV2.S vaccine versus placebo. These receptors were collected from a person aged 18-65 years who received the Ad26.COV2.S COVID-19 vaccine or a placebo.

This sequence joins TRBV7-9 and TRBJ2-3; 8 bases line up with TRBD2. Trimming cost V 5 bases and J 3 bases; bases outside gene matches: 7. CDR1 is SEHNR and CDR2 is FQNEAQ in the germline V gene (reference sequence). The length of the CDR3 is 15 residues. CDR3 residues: CASSLTGLETDTQYF. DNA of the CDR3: TGTGCCAGCAGCCTCACGGGACTAGAGACAGATACGCAGTATTTT. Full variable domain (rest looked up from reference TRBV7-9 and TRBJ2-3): DTGVSQNPRHKITKRGQNVTFRCDPISEHNRLYWYRQTLGQGPEFLTYFQNEAQLEKSRLLSDRFSAERPKGSFSTLEIQRTEQGDSAMYLCASSLTGLETDTQYFGPGTRLTVL.

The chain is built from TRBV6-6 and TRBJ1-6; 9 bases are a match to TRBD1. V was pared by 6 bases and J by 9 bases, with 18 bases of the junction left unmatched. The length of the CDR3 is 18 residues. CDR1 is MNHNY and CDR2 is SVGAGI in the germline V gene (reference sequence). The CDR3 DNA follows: TGTGCCAGCAGCCGAGTTATACCGGGACAGGGATCGGGTTCACCCCTCCACTTT. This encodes CASSRVIPGQGSGSPLHF.

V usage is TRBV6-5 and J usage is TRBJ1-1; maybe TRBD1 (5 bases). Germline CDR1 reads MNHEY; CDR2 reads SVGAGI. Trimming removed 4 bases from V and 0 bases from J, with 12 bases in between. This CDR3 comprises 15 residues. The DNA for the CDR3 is TGTGCCAGCAGTTTACCCCCCAGGGTGAACACTGAAGCTTTCTTT. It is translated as CASSLPPRVNTEAFF.

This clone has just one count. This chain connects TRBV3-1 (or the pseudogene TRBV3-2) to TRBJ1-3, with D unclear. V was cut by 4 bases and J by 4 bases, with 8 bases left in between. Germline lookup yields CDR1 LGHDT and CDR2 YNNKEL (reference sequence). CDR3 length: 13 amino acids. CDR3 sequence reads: CASSLSLGNTIYF. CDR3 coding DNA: TGTGCCAGCAGCCTTAGTTTAGGAAACACCATATATTTT.

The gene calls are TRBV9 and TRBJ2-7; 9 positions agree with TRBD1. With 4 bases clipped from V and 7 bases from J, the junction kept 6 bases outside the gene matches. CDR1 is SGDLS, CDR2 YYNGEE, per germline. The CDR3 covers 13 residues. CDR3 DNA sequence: TGTGCCAGCAGCCCGGGACAGGGAGTAGAGCAGTACTTC. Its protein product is CASSPGQGVEQYF. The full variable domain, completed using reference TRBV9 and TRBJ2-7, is DSGVTQTPKHLITATGQRVTLRCSPRSGDLSVYWYQQSLDQGLQFLIQYYNGEERAKGNILERFSAQQFPDLHSELNLSSLELGDSALYFCASSPGQGVEQYFGPGTRLTVT.

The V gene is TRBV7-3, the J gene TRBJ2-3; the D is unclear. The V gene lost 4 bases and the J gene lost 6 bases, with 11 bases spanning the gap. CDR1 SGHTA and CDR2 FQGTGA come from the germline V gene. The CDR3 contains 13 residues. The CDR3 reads CASSYHPMDTQYF. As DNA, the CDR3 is TGTGCCAGCAGCTACCACCCCATGGATACGCAGTATTTT. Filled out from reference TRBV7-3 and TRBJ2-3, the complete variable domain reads GAGVSQTPSNKVTEKGKYVELRCDPISGHTALYWYRQSLGQGPEFLIYFQGTGAADDSGLPNDRFFAVRPEGSVSTLKIQRTERGDSAVYLCASSYHPMDTQYFGPGTRLTVL.

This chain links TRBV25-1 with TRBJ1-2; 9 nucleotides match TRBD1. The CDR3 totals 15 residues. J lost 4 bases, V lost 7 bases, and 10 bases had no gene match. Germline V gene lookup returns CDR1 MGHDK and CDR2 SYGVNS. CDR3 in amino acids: CASKGDRGRFYGYTF. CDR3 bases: TGTGCCAGCAAAGGAGACAGGGGGAGGTTCTATGGCTACACCTTC.

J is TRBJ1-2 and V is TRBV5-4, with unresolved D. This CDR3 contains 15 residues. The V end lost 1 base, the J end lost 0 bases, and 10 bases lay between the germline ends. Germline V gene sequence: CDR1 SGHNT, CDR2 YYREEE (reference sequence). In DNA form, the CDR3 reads TGTGCCAGCAGCTTGAGGAGTAGCACTAACTATGGCTACACCTTC. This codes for CASSLRSSTNYGYTF. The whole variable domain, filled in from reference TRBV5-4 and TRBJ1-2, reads ETGVTQSPTHLIKTRGQQVTLRCSSQSGHNTVSWYQQALGQGPQFIFQYYREEENGRGNFPPRFSGLQFPNYSSELNVNALELDDSALYLCASSLRSSTNYGYTFGSGTRLTVV.

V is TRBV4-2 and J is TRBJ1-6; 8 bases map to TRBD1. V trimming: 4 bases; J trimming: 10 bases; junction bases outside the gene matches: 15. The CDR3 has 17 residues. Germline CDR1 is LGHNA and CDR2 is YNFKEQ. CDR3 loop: CASSPSPKTGEGSPLHF. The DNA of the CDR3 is TGTGCCAGCAGCCCCTCCCCCAAGACAGGGGAGGGGTCACCCCTCCACTTT.

The CDR3 reads CASSYAGGSNEQYF. CDR3 nucleotide sequence: TGTGCCAGCAGCTACGCCGGGGGCTCAAACGAGCAGTACTTC. The chain combines TRBV7-2 with TRBJ2-7; D might be TRBD1 or TRBD2, each matching 6 bases. Between the trimmed V and J ends, which lost 4 bases and 5 bases, there was a span of 15 bases. Germline V gene data show CDR1 as SGHTA and CDR2 as FQGNSA. This CDR3 has 14 amino acids.

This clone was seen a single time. CDR3 sequence reads: CASSSRAPNTEAFF. The CDR3 DNA sequence: TGTGCCAGCAGTTCCAGGGCTCCGAACACTGAAGCTTTCTTT. The V call is TRBV27, the J call TRBJ1-1; D is perhaps TRBD1 (5 bases). Germline-derived CDR1 and CDR2 are MNHEY and SMNVEV (reference sequence). Trimming pared 4 bases from V and 1 base from J, leaving 10 bases between. The CDR3 spans 14 residues.

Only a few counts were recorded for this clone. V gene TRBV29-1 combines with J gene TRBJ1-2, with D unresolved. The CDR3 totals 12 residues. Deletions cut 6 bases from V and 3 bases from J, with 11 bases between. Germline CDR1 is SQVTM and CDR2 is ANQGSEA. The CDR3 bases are TGCAGCGTGTCTAAACGGGACTATGGCTACACCTTC. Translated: CSVSKRDYGYTF.

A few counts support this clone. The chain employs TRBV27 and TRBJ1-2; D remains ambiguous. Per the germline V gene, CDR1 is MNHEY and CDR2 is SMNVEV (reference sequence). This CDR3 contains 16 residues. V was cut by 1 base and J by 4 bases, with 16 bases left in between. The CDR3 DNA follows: TGTGCCAGCAGTTTATTCGGGTCAGGCGGCCTCTATGGCTACACCTTC. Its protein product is CASSLFGSGGLYGYTF.

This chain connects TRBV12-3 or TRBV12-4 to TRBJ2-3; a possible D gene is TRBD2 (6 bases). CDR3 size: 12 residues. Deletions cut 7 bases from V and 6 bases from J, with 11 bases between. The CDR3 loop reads CASTSGEDTQYF. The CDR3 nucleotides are TGTGCCAGCACCTCGGGAGAGGATACGCAGTATTTT.

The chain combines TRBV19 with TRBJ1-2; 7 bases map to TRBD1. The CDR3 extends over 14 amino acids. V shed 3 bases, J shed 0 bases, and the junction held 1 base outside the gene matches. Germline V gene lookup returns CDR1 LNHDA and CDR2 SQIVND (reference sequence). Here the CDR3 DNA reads TGTGCCAGTAGTATCGGACAGGCTAACTATGGCTACACCTTC. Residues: CASSIGQANYGYTF. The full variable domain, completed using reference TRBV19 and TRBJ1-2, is DGGITQSPKYLFRKEGQNVTLSCEQNLNHDAMYWYRQDPGQGLRLIYYSQIVNDFQKGDIAEGYSVSREKKESFPLTVTSAQKNPTAFYLCASSIGQANYGYTFGSGTRLTVV.

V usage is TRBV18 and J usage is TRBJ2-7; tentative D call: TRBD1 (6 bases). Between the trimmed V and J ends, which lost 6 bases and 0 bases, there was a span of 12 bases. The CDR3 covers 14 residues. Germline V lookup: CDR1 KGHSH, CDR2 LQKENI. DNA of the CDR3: TGTGCCAGCTCGTCAGGGGCGAGCTCCTACGAGCAGTACTTC. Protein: CASSSGASSYEQYF.

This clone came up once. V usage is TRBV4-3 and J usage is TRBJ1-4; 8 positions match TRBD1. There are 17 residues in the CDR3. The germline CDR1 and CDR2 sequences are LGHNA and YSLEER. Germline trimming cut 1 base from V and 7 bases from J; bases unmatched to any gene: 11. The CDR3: CASSQVGRSGGGEKLFF. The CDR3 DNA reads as TGCGCCAGCAGCCAAGTAGGGCGGTCAGGGGGCGGTGAAAAACTGTTTTTT.